This entry lists 26 T cell receptor beta chains sequenced from one sample in a study of blood T cells in healthy people across ages. A second roughly 6 to 11 cycle PCR used barcoded and J-beta primers. TCRdb fed the 5' RACE reads into MiXCR, producing one record per CDR3 protein. The sample lists some 1,500,000 distinct CDR3 sequences, about 42% occurring once. Sequencing was done on a sample of blood. Receptor source: a woman aged 18-29 years in good health.

This clonotype was seen only a few times. The chain recombines TRBV20-1 with TRBJ2-7; unclear D gene. CDR1 is DFQATT, CDR2 SNEGSKA, per germline (reference sequence). Trimming cost V 4 bases and J 3 bases, with 7 bases left between them. The CDR3 totals 11 residues. As DNA, the CDR3 is TGCAGTGCTAAGGGCCGCTACGAGCAGTACTTC. This encodes CSAKGRYEQYF.

This chain uses TRBV20-1 with TRBJ2-3; TRBD2 matches at 14 bases. V lost 5 bases and J lost 4; bases outside the gene matches: 20. Germline loops: CDR1 DFQATT, CDR2 SNEGSKA (reference sequence). The CDR3 is 20 residues long. DNA of the CDR3: TGCAGTGCTCGCGGACTAGCGGGGGGCCGTGTTTTTTTCCTCGCAGATACGCAGTATTTT. Protein product: CSARGLAGGRVFFLADTQYF.

CDR3: CASSLGLAASAAYNEQFF. The DNA of the CDR3 is TGTGCCAGCAGCTTAGGCCTTGCGGCTAGCGCTGCCTACAATGAGCAGTTCTTC. V gene TRBV13 combines with J gene TRBJ2-1; a weak D match, TRBD2 (6 bases). Germline-derived CDR1 and CDR2 are PRHDT and FYEKMQ (reference sequence). The CDR3 covers 18 residues. Trimming took 0 bases from V and 2 from J, leaving 17 bases between them.

The chain employs TRBV18 and TRBJ2-1; the match to TRBD2 covers 13 bases. After removal of 4 bases from V and 11 bases from J, the junction contained 17 bases not matched to a gene. Germline CDR1 is KGHSH and CDR2 is LQKENI. This CDR3 comprises 18 residues. CDR3 protein: CASSLGLAGVLGRAKQFF. In DNA form, the CDR3 reads TGTGCCAGCTCACTCGGACTAGCGGGAGTACTCGGGCGCGCAAAGCAGTTCTTC.

This chain links TRBV4-1 with TRBJ2-5, with a possible D match to TRBD2 (6 bases). CDR1 is MGHRA and CDR2 is YSYEKL in the germline V gene. The CDR3 loop spans 14 amino acids. Trimming removed 6 bases at V and 2 bases at J, with 13 bases between. CDR3 sequence (DNA): TGCGCCAGCAGACATCCGGGACTGCAAGAGACCCAGTACTTC. Protein product: CASRHPGLQETQYF.

The V gene is TRBV9, the J gene TRBJ1-2; tentative D call: TRBD1 (5 bases). The CDR3 totals 16 residues. CDR1 and CDR2 (germline): SGDLS, YYNGEE. Trimming cost V 4 bases and J 5 bases, with 21 bases left between them. CDR3 region: CASSPYTGVGLYGYTF. The DNA for the CDR3 is TGTGCCAGCAGCCCATACACAGGCGTGGGGCTTTATGGCTACACCTTC.

This sequence joins TRBV29-1 and TRBJ1-4; D not certain. V lost 4 bases and J lost 8, with 8 bases in between. The CDR3 is made up of 11 amino acids. CDR1 SQVTM and CDR2 ANQGSEA come from the germline V gene. In DNA form, the CDR3 reads TGCAGCGTTGCTGGGAACGAAAAACTGTTTTTT. Translating it yields CSVAGNEKLFF.

The sample holds a few counts of this clonotype. A much larger clone sits a single nucleotide away, making a read error possible. The chain has TRBV7-9 and TRBJ2-3; D unclear. Looked up from germline, CDR1 is SEHNR and CDR2 is FQNEAQ (reference sequence). V was pared by 0 bases and J by 8 bases, with 0 bases between. The CDR3 totals 10 residues. As DNA, the CDR3 is TGTGCCAGCAGCTTAGCTACGCAGTATTTT. It specifies CASSLATQYF.

This clonotype has only a few counts. The chain has TRBV29-1 and TRBJ2-5, with D perhaps matching TRBD2 (6 bases). CDR3 length equals 15 residues. CDR1 SQVTM and CDR2 ANQGSEA come from the germline V gene. The V end was cut by 4 bases, the J end by 5 bases, with 20 bases between. As DNA, the CDR3 is TGCAGCGTTGTTCTGATGGGGGGACTCCAGGAGACCCAGTACTTC. Translating it yields CSVVLMGGLQETQYF.

This clonotype was found a few times. The chain combines TRBV20-1 with TRBJ2-3, with 10 bases aligning to TRBD2. In germline, CDR1 is DFQATT, CDR2 SNEGSKA (reference sequence). Trimming at V came to 5 bases and at J to 3 bases, leaving 5 bases not matched to a gene. The CDR3 runs 14 residues. The CDR3 protein is CSAEIAGGTDTQYF. CDR3 DNA: TGCAGTGCTGAGATAGCGGGGGGTACAGATACGCAGTATTTT.

The rearrangement joins TRBV20-1 to TRBJ2-5; D may be TRBD2 (5 bases). V was pared by 5 bases and J by 2 bases, with 15 bases between. Germline V lookup: CDR1 DFQATT, CDR2 SNEGSKA (reference sequence). The CDR3 length is 14 residues. CDR3 sequence: CSAGGRALQETQYF. The CDR3 nucleotides read TGCAGTGCTGGCGGGCGGGCCCTTCAAGAGACCCAGTACTTC.

With respect to this clonotype: Mismatch with germline at one junction end may stem from a read error. The chain links TRBV20-1 to TRBJ2-7; TRBD1 matches at 8 bases. The CDR3 covers 14 residues. The germline V gene has CDR1 DFQATT and CDR2 SNEGSKA (reference sequence). This chain's CDR3 is CSAPRRTGIYERYF. The CDR3 DNA is TGCAGTGCCCCACGGCGGACAGGGATCTACGAGCGGTACTTC.

The chain is built from TRBV4-3 and TRBJ1-2, with D possibly being TRBD1 (5 bases). Trimming pared 1 base from V and 4 bases from J, leaving 13 bases between. The CDR3 loop spans 15 amino acids. Per germline, CDR1 LGHNA and CDR2 YSLEER. The CDR3 spells CASSQVAGWGYGYTF. CDR3 bases: TGCGCCAGCAGCCAAGTGGCAGGGTGGGGCTATGGCTACACCTTC.

The chain recombines TRBV4-3 with TRBJ2-5; a weak D match, TRBD1 (6 bases). Germline V lookup: CDR1 LGHNA, CDR2 YSLEER. The CDR3 has 15 amino acids. The ends were cut back, 0 bases at V and 7 bases at J, with 15 bases in the middle. Here the CDR3 DNA reads TGCGCCAGCAGCCAAGACAGGGGAATCCTGAGGACCCAGTACTTC. Amino acids: CASSQDRGILRTQYF.

The chain couples TRBV12-3 or TRBV12-4 to TRBJ2-1, with 9 nucleotides matching TRBD2. The V segment lost 7 bases and the J segment 4 bases; nucleotides outside the gene matches: 11. This CDR3 comprises 16 residues. The DNA of the CDR3 is TGTGCCAGCACTCCGGGAGCGGGGGGCCGATACAATGAGCAGTTCTTC. Translation gives CASTPGAGGRYNEQFF.

There are a few counts of this clonotype. The V gene is TRBV29-1, the J gene TRBJ1-5; 8 nucleotides line up with TRBD1. CDR1 and CDR2 from the germline V gene are SQVTM and ANQGSEA. J was trimmed by 3 bases and V by 5 bases; bases with no gene match: 3. The CDR3 consists of 13 residues. CDR3 DNA sequence: TGCAGCGTTATGGACAGGGTCAATCAGCCCCAGCATTTT. Protein sequence: CSVMDRVNQPQHF.

This clonotype was seen only a few times. This chain uses TRBV3-1 with TRBJ2-3, with TRBD2 matching 11 bases. The CDR3 spans 17 residues. After removal of 4 bases from V and 0 bases from J, the junction contained 6 bases not matched to a gene. CDR1 is LGHDT and CDR2 is YNNKEL in the germline V gene (reference sequence). This CDR3 reads CASSPLTSGASTDTQYF. The CDR3 bases are TGTGCCAGCAGCCCACTGACTAGCGGGGCCAGCACAGATACGCAGTATTTT.

The chain links TRBV6-5 to TRBJ2-5, with TRBD1 identical over 8 bases. TRBJ2-4 matches the DNA end more closely, so the J call is doubtful. Germline V gene data show CDR1 as MNHEY and CDR2 as SVGAGI. This CDR3 has 15 residues. Here the CDR3 DNA reads TGTGCCAGCAGTTACTATGGACAGGGAAAAAACATTCAGTACTTC. Protein product: CASSYYGQGKNIQYF.

Here the CDR3 DNA reads TGCAGCGTACTAAGCACAGGCCTCACCGGGGAGCTGTTTTTT. As protein: CSVLSTGLTGELFF. This sequence joins TRBV29-1 and TRBJ2-2; possibly TRBD1 for D (5 bases). V dropped 6 bases and J dropped 4 bases, with 15 bases sitting between them. Germline V lookup: CDR1 SQVTM, CDR2 ANQGSEA. The CDR3 spans 14 residues.

The rearrangement joins TRBV29-1 to TRBJ2-2; the match to TRBD1 covers 7 bases. This CDR3 has 13 residues. Trimming cost V 8 bases and J 2 bases; bases outside gene matches: 5. CDR1 and CDR2 (germline): SQVTM, ANQGSEA. The CDR3 DNA reads TGCAGCTTCGGGACAGTCAACACCGGGGAGCTGTTTTTT. The encoded protein is CSFGTVNTGELFF.

This clonotype was detected a few times. V usage is TRBV24-1 and J usage is TRBJ2-1; D is unclear. The germline V gene has CDR1 KGHDR and CDR2 SFDVKD. Trimming took off 1 base at V and 0 bases at J, with 15 bases between the two ends. This CDR3 is 18 amino acids long. CDR3 DNA: TGTGCCACCAGTGATTTTTCGTTGCAATCGAGCTCCTACAATGAGCAGTTCTTC. This gives the protein CATSDFSLQSSSYNEQFF.

V gene TRBV20-1 combines with J gene TRBJ2-5, with D possibly matching TRBD1 (6 bases). Per germline, CDR1 DFQATT and CDR2 SNEGSKA (reference sequence). The CDR3 extends over 14 amino acids. The ends were cut back, 3 bases at V and 11 bases at J, with 22 bases in the middle. CDR3 amino acids: CSARTPQTGNEQYF. CDR3 in DNA: TGCAGTGCTAGGACCCCCCAGACAGGCAATGAGCAGTACTTC.

J is TRBJ2-5 and V is TRBV7-9, with D unresolved. The tail of the sequence fits TRBJ2-7 better, so the J call may be wrong. The CDR3 spans 14 residues. Germline CDR1 is SEHNR and CDR2 is FQNEAQ (reference sequence). CDR3 residues: CASSLILGIGEQYF. In DNA form, the CDR3 reads TGTGCCAGCAGCTTAATTCTCGGCATCGGCGAGCAGTACTTC.

This clonotype was counted between two and nine times. V gene TRBV5-1 combines with J gene TRBJ2-1; 7 nucleotides agree with TRBD2. The CDR3 covers 14 residues. The ends lost 9 bases at V and 7 bases at J; junction bases unmatched: 13. Germline CDR1 and CDR2: SGHRS and YFSETQ. CDR3 coding DNA: TGCGCCACCAATCGGGCGGGAGATGGTAATGAGCAGTTCTTC. It translates to CATNRAGDGNEQFF.

This clonotype appeared a few times. The V gene is TRBV7-2, the J gene TRBJ1-2, with 9 bases matching TRBD1. V gave up 1 base and J gave up 9 bases; unmatched junction bases: 9. Germline V gene lookup returns CDR1 SGHTA and CDR2 FQGNSA. The CDR3 is 15 residues long. CDR3 residues: CASSLDPGTGNSYTF. The CDR3 nucleotides read TGTGCCAGCAGCTTAGATCCGGGGACAGGGAATAGCTACACCTTC.

The sample holds a few counts of this clonotype. This rearrangement joins TRBV7-2 to TRBJ2-3, with D maybe TRBD2 (6 bases). The CDR3 totals 15 residues. Trimming took off 5 bases at V and 0 bases at J, with 12 bases between the two ends. In germline, CDR1 is SGHTA, CDR2 FQGNSA. This CDR3 reads CASSRAGFSTDTQYF. CDR3 DNA sequence: TGTGCCAGCAGCCGGGCGGGATTTAGCACAGATACGCAGTATTTT.